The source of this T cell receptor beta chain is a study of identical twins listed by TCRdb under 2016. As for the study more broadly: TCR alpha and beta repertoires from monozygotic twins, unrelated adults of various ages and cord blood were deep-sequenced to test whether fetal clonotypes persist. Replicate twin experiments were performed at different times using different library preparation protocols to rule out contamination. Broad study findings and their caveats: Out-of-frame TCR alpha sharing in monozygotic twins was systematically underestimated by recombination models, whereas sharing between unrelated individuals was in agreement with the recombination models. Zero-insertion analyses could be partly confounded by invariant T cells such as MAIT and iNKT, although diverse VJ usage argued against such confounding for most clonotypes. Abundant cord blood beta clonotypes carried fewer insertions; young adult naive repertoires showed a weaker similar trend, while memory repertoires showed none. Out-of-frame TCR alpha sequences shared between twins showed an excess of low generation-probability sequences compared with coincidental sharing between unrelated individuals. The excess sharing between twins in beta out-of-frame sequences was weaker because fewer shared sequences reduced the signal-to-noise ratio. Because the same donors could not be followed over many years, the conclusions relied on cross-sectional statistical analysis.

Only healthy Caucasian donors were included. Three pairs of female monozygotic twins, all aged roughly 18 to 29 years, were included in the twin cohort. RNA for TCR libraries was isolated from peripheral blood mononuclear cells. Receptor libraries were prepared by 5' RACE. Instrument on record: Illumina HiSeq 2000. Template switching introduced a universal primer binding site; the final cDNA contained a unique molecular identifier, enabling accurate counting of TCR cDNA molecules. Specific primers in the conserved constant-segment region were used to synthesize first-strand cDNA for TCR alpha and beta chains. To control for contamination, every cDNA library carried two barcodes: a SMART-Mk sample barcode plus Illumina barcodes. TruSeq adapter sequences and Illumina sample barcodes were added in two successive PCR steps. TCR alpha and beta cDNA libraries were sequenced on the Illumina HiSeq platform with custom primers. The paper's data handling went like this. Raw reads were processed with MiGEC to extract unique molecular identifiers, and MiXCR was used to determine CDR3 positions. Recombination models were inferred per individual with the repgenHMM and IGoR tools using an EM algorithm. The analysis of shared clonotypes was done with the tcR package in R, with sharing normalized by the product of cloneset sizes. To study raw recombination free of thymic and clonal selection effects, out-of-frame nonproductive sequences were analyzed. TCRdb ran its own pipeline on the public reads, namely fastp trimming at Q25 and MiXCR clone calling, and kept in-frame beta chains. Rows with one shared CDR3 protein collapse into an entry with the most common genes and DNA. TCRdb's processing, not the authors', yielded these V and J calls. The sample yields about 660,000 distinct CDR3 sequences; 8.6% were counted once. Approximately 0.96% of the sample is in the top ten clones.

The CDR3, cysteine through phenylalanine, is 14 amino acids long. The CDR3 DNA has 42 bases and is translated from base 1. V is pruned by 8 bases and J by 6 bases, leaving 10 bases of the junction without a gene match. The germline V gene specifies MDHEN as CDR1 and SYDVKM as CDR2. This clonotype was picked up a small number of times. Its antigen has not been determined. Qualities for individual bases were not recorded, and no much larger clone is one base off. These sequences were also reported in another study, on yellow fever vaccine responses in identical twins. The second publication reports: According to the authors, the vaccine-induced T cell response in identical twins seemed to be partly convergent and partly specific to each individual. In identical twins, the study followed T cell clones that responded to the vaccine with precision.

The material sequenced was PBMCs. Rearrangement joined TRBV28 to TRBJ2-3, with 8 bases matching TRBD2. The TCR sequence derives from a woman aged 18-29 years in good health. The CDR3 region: CASHTRGGMDTQYF. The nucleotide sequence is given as TGTGCCAGCCACACCCGGGGGGGCATGGATACGCAGTATTTT.